A single sample is the source of the 7 T cell receptor beta chains below, sequenced in a study of vaccination and CD4 T cells after COVID-19 (dated 2022 in TCRdb). Library preparation employed PCR. Data came from an Illumina iSeq 100. DNA from cultured CD4+ T cells underwent TCR sequencing with the Oncomine TCR Beta short-read assay at the Johns Hopkins FTIC core. The public sequencing data were trimmed at Q25 with fastp and processed into clonotypes with MiXCR by TCRdb, which kept only in-frame beta chains. Here each entry gathers all rows of one CDR3 protein and keeps the most common genes and DNA. This sample holds some 15,000 distinct CDR3 sequences; over 45% were observed only once. Around 15% of the sample belongs to the ten largest clones. The treatment or condition label of this sample denotes: approximately nine-day PBMC culture with coronavirus spike peptide pools or control peptides (ViraFEST assay).

Antigens of these TCRs are unknown. The sample comprised CD4+ T cells from blood, cultured in vitro. The receptors were gathered from a human donor who had recovered from COVID-19.

This clonotype was picked up a small number of times. The rearrangement joins TRBV2 to TRBJ1-6, with 10 bases aligning to TRBD1. Germline CDR1 reads SNHLY; CDR2 reads FYNNEI. The CDR3 is 15 residues long. Trimming took 5 bases from V and 4 from J; bases not matched to a gene: 2. CDR3 bases: TGTGCCAGCAGTTCGGACAGGGGGTATAATTCACCCCTCCACTTT. The encoded protein is CASSSDRGYNSPLHF.

The chain couples TRBV2 to TRBJ1-5; D remains unclear. Per germline, CDR1 SNHLY and CDR2 FYNNEI. V dropped 0 bases and J dropped 9 bases, with 12 bases sitting between them. The CDR3 covers 14 residues. CDR3 sequence: CASSEAVSGGPQHF. CDR3 sequence (DNA): TGTGCCAGCAGTGAAGCGGTTTCCGGTGGGCCCCAGCATTTT.

J is TRBJ1-6 and V is TRBV6-1; no clear D. This CDR3 has 15 amino acids. V gave up 3 bases and J gave up 3 bases, with 9 bases separating them. CDR1 and CDR2 from the germline V gene are MNHNS and SASEGT. DNA for the CDR3: TGTGCCAGCAGTGAGACGACCTACTATAATTCACCCCTCCACTTT. Translating gives CASSETTYYNSPLHF.

This clonotype has just a few counts. The chain links TRBV6-5 to TRBJ1-2, with D possibly matching TRBD1 (6 bases). Per the germline V gene, CDR1 is MNHEY and CDR2 is SVGAGI. Trimming took off 2 bases at V and 1 base at J, with 14 bases between the two ends. This CDR3 is built from 16 residues. The CDR3 sequence is CASSYSQGQGNYGYTF. CDR3 DNA: TGTGCCAGCAGTTACAGCCAGGGGCAGGGTAACTATGGCTACACCTTC.

In this sample, this clonotype turned up once. For the CDR3, the DNA is TGTGCCAGCAGAGCCTCGGGGGGCCCTGACCAGTTCTTC. Translation: CASRASGGPDQFF. The gene calls are TRBV7-9 and TRBJ2-1; TRBD2 might be the D (7 bases). This CDR3 has 13 residues. V was trimmed by 6 bases and J by 13 bases, leaving 19 bases between them. Germline V CDR1 and CDR2: SEHNR, FQNEAQ (reference sequence).

The chain recombines TRBV29-1 with TRBJ1-3; D gene unclear. Germline CDR1 is SQVTM and CDR2 is ANQGSEA. This CDR3 region has 13 residues. Trimming pared 3 bases from V and 0 bases from J, leaving 6 bases between. The DNA of the CDR3 is TGCAGCGTTGAGGTTGCCTCTGGAAACACCATATATTTT. The encoded protein is CSVEVASGNTIYF.

The V gene is TRBV27, the J gene TRBJ2-2; no definite D call. CDR1 MNHEY and CDR2 SMNVEV come from the germline V gene (reference sequence). The CDR3 loop spans 16 amino acids. The V gene lost 5 bases and the J gene lost 2 bases, with 15 bases spanning the gap. This CDR3 is CASSNKPLPNTGELFF. The CDR3 nucleotides read TGTGCCAGCAGTAATAAACCACTCCCCAACACCGGGGAGCTGTTTTTT.